This T cell receptor (beta chain) was sequenced for a study of T cell changes during pregnancy in multiple sclerosis (dated by TCRdb to about 2019). Turning to the overall study: The study examined how the T cell repertoire changed over the course of pregnancy in women with multiple sclerosis.

Details on this clone: Its antigen is still unknown. No per-base quality is available; no much larger clone lies one base away.

The CDR3 runs 15 amino acids, cysteine and phenylalanine included. Just the 45-base CDR3 DNA is kept, in frame starting at base 1. CDR1 and CDR2, looked up from the germline V gene, are MDHEN and SYDVKM. V is cut by 4 bases and J by 7 bases, and the space between the germline ends is 19 bases. Library preparation used the immunoSEQ multiplex PCR assay. In its TCRdb copy, this immuneACCESS table keeps in-frame sequences only and misses some clones. Where compared with another copy, unresolved V genes explain less than half of these, and the others have no known cause. The sample table lists around 40,000 clones, roughly nine tenths of them with a count of one. The top ten clones comprise 0.6% to 0.75% of the sample.

The clonotype originates from a female donor with multiple sclerosis, enrolled in a pregnancy study. The source was CD4+ T cells from peripheral blood mononuclear cells, collected before pregnancy. The V and J segments used are TRBV28 and TRBJ1-2, with no D gene named confidently. The DNA sequence reads TGTGCCAGCAGTTCCATGAGTGGGGAGACAAGTGGCTACACCTTC. Its protein reads: CASSSMSGETSGYTF.